Listed below are T cell receptor beta chains from one sample, sequenced in a study of blood T cell repertoires in COVID-19. The table came from immunoSEQ multiplex PCR; TCRdb's copy has only in-frame clones and leaves some out. This table has a few hundred thousand clones, about 82% appearing once. The specimen was peripheral blood. These receptors came from a human donor in a cohort sampled during active COVID-19. Each CDR3 is given with its conserved first and last residue. Each record gives: J gene, V gene, CDR3 protein.

J: TRBJ1-1
V: TRBV5-5
CDR3: CASSSNYRVSSGNTEAFF

J: TRBJ1-5
V: TRBV19
CDR3: CASSSGRLRNNQPQHF

J: TRBJ2-7
V: TRBV27
CDR3: CASSFGQVYEQYF

J: TRBJ1-4
V: TRBV5-1
CDR3: CASSLTGQGGEKLFF

J: TRBJ2-3
V: TRBV5-1
CDR3: CASRALQGVDTQYF

J: TRBJ2-2
V: TRBV12-3/TRBV12-4
CDR3: CASSTQGSGELFF

J: TRBJ2-7
V: TRBV2
CDR3: CASRRVDYEQYF

J: TRBJ2-3
V: TRBV2
CDR3: CASSGRAGARTDTQYF

J: TRBJ2-7
V: TRBV5-1
CDR3: CASSLGQGTWEEQYF

J: TRBJ1-5
V: TRBV7-8
CDR3: CASSPGGRVAQPQHF

J: TRBJ1-1
V: TRBV24-1
CDR3: CATSDLNSQAFF

J: TRBJ1-2
V: TRBV29-1
CDR3: CSARTGGNGYTF

J: TRBJ1-1
V: TRBV3-1/TRBV3-2
CDR3: CASSPSDSGKAFF

J: TRBJ1-6
V: TRBV29-1
CDR3: CSVAGAGGSPLHF

J: TRBJ2-1
V: TRBV6-5
CDR3: CASRPRGPPYNEQFF

J: TRBJ1-5
V: TRBV2
CDR3: CASSGDQGGQPQHF

J: TRBJ1-2
V: TRBV2
CDR3: CASSTGLTFYGYTF

J: TRBJ2-7
V: TRBV2
CDR3: CASRGQLTYEQYF

J: TRBJ1-2
V: TRBV11-2
CDR3: CASSLVPGSGGYTF

J: TRBJ1-3
V: TRBV6-5
CDR3: CASNQASGNTIYF

J: TRBJ1-5
V: TRBV20-1
CDR3: CSASWQNSNQPQHF

J: TRBJ2-2
V: TRBV4-2
CDR3: CASSQDRAGELFF

J: TRBJ1-6
V: TRBV19
CDR3: CASSIQQGANSPLHF

J: TRBJ1-1
V: TRBV27
CDR3: CASGDRMNTEAFF

J: TRBJ2-7
V: TRBV6-5
CDR3: CASNSPAGGGYEQYF

J: TRBJ1-5
V: TRBV13
CDR3: CASSSRGSAQHF